These 18 T cell receptor beta chains originate from one sample sequenced in a study of blood T cell repertoires in COVID-19. Here immunoSEQ multiplex PCR was the method, and the copy in TCRdb shows in-frame clones only, minus some. This table has over 130,000 clones, just under 85% appearing once. Sample: PBMCs or T cells enriched from blood (not recorded which). The receptors here all came from a woman in her 50s with acute COVID-19.

The J gene is TRBJ1-4, the V gene TRBV11-3, with 10 bases identical to TRBD1. V gave up 5 bases and J gave up 5 bases; unmatched junction bases: 11. This CDR3 spans 17 amino acids. Germline V gene lookup returns CDR1 SGHNT and CDR2 YENEEA. The DNA of the CDR3 is TGTGCCAGCAGCCGACAGGGGGCGTTCAGGGACAATGAAAAACTGTTTTTT. Its protein product is CASSRQGAFRDNEKLFF.

This sequence joins TRBV7-9 and TRBJ2-7; the match to TRBD1 covers 7 bases. The CDR3 is 16 residues long. The J segment lost 2 bases and the V segment lost 4 bases, leaving 11 bases of the junction unmatched. The germline gives CDR1 SEHNR, CDR2 FQNEAQ (reference sequence). The CDR3 sequence: CASSSSPGQLAYEQYF. CDR3 nucleotides: TGTGCCAGCAGCTCCTCCCCGGGACAGTTAGCCTACGAGCAGTACTTC.

The V and J genes are TRBV19 and TRBJ2-2, with 9 bases fitting TRBD1. The CDR3 length is 16 residues. Germline V gene sequence: CDR1 LNHDA, CDR2 SQIVND (reference sequence). V shed 6 bases, J shed 5 bases, and the junction held 10 bases outside the gene matches. CDR3 DNA sequence: TGTGCCAGTAGCGATTCCGGGACAGGGCGGACCGGGGAGCTGTTTTTT. It specifies CASSDSGTGRTGELFF.

The CDR3 here is CASSLSVSNYGYTF. As DNA, the CDR3 is TGTGCCAGCAGCTTATCAGTCTCTAACTATGGCTACACCTTC. The chain uses TRBV7-2 and TRBJ1-2, with D unclear. The CDR3 runs to 14 residues. V shed 2 bases and J shed 0 bases, with 7 bases lying between them. CDR1 SGHTA and CDR2 FQGNSA come from the germline V gene.

J is TRBJ1-4 and V is TRBV7-2; 9 nucleotides agree with TRBD1. Germline CDR1 is SGHTA and CDR2 is FQGNSA. With V trimmed by 0 bases and J by 10 bases, 3 bases remained unmatched. This CDR3 region has 14 residues. This chain's CDR3 is CASSLADRGGKLFF. For the CDR3, the DNA is TGTGCCAGCAGCTTAGCGGACAGGGGTGGAAAACTGTTTTTT.

This clone was picked up one time. The V call is TRBV21-1, the J call TRBJ2-7; the listed D gene, TRBD1, was not tested against the DNA. TRBV21-1 is designated a pseudogene. This CDR3 comprises 19 residues. The CDR3 DNA is TGTGCCAGCAGCCCGAATGAGGGACAGGGCGCCCGTCCCCTTTACGAGCAGTACTTC. Translation gives CASSPNEGQGARPLYEQYF.

V and J are TRBV2 and TRBJ2-1; 12 bases line up with TRBD1. This CDR3 is built from 15 residues. V gave up 6 bases and J gave up 5 bases; unmatched junction bases: 5. The germline V gene encodes CDR1 SNHLY and CDR2 FYNNEI. CDR3 DNA: TGTGCCAGCAGACCGGGACAGGGGGCCAACAATGAGCAGTTCTTC. It translates to CASRPGQGANNEQFF.

The rearrangement uses TRBV11-3 and TRBJ2-5; TRBD2 might be the D (5 bases). V lost 5 bases, J lost 1 base, and 14 bases lay in between. Germline V lookup: CDR1 SGHNT, CDR2 YENEEA. This CDR3 spans 15 amino acids. The CDR3 DNA follows: TGTGCCAGCAGCCCGGGAACTACAACCCAAGAGACCCAGTACTTC. This gives the protein CASSPGTTTQETQYF.

The chain couples TRBV6-1 to TRBJ2-3; 13 bases match TRBD2. The CDR3 extends over 17 amino acids. J lost 4 bases, V lost 6 bases, and 10 bases had no gene match. The germline gives CDR1 MNHNS, CDR2 SASEGT. This chain's CDR3 is CASRESRTSGRADTQYF. The CDR3 coding sequence is TGTGCCAGCAGGGAATCCCGGACTAGCGGGAGAGCAGATACGCAGTATTTT.

The chain has TRBV18 and TRBJ1-1; 7 bases match TRBD1. J lost 1 base, V lost 3 bases, and 2 bases had no gene match. This CDR3 is 14 amino acids long. Germline-derived CDR1 and CDR2 are KGHSH and LQKENI. Written as DNA, the CDR3 is TGTGCCAGCTCACCCCGGACAGGGAACACTGAAGCTTTCTTT. It yields the protein CASSPRTGNTEAFF.

This clone was counted a single time. The V call is TRBV3-1 (or the pseudogene TRBV3-2), the J call TRBJ2-1; 13 bases are shared with TRBD2. The V gene's germline CDR1 is LGHDT and CDR2 YNNKEL (reference sequence). The ends lost 4 bases at V and 8 bases at J; junction bases unmatched: 5. The CDR3 has 15 residues. CDR3 DNA: TGTGCCAGCAGCCGAGGACTAGCGGGAGCGGATGAGCAGTTCTTC. Translating gives CASSRGLAGADEQFF.

The chain employs TRBV7-9 and TRBJ2-7, with D perhaps matching TRBD2 (6 bases). The V end was cut by 1 base, the J end by 0 bases, with 7 bases between. Germline V gene lookup returns CDR1 SEHNR and CDR2 FQNEAQ (reference sequence). The CDR3 covers 14 residues. CDR3 DNA sequence: TGTGCCAGCAGCTTAGTCGGGAGCTCCTACGAGCAGTACTTC. It encodes CASSLVGSSYEQYF. The complete variable domain, with remaining parts taken from reference TRBV7-9 and TRBJ2-7, reads DTGVSQNPRHKITKRGQNVTFRCDPISEHNRLYWYRQTLGQGPEFLTYFQNEAQLEKSRLLSDRFSAERPKGSFSTLEIQRTEQGDSAMYLCASSLVGSSYEQYFGPGTRLTVT.

Regarding this clone: The sample carries other DNA sequences with the same CDR3. This chain links TRBV7-9 with TRBJ2-1; no clear D. Trimming pared 2 bases from V and 0 bases from J, leaving 8 bases between. This CDR3 is 15 amino acids long. Germline V lookup: CDR1 SEHNR, CDR2 FQNEAQ (reference sequence). In DNA, the CDR3 is TGTGCCAGCAGCTTAACGGGTGGCTCCTACAATGAGCAGTTCTTC. It is translated as CASSLTGGSYNEQFF. The variable domain in full, with the rest retrieved from reference TRBV7-9 and TRBJ2-1, is DTGVSQNPRHKITKRGQNVTFRCDPISEHNRLYWYRQTLGQGPEFLTYFQNEAQLEKSRLLSDRFSAERPKGSFSTLEIQRTEQGDSAMYLCASSLTGGSYNEQFFGPGTRLTVL.

The chain recombines TRBV3-1 (or the pseudogene TRBV3-2) with TRBJ2-1, with TRBD2 identical over 10 bases. The V segment lost 0 bases and the J segment 7 bases; nucleotides outside the gene matches: 6. The CDR3 runs 16 residues. Germline CDR1 and CDR2: LGHDT and YNNKEL (reference sequence). CDR3 in amino acids: CASSQDLAGDRNEQFF. The CDR3 DNA is TGTGCCAGCAGCCAAGATCTAGCGGGAGACAGGAATGAGCAGTTCTTC.

This clone occurred a few times. The CDR3 loop is CASSSNTGELFF. CDR3 sequence (DNA): TGTGCCAGCAGTTCTAACACCGGGGAGCTGTTTTTT. The J gene is TRBJ2-2, the V gene TRBV12-3 or TRBV12-4; D is ambiguous. This CDR3 region has 12 residues. V was shortened by 4 bases and J by 2 bases, with 2 bases between the two germline ends.

This chain uses TRBV12-5 with TRBJ2-2; the match to TRBD2 covers 11 bases. Germline trimming cut 6 bases from V and 3 bases from J; bases unmatched to any gene: 3. From germline, CDR1 is LGHNT and CDR2 FRNRAP. This CDR3 is 15 amino acids long. The CDR3 DNA reads TGTGCTAGTGGCCTACTAGCGGGAGACACCGGGGAGCTGTTTTTT. Amino acids: CASGLLAGDTGELFF.

The V gene is TRBV6-2 or TRBV6-3, the J gene TRBJ2-7; TRBD1 agrees at 8 bases. The CDR3 sequence is 17 residues long. Germline V lookup: CDR1 MNHEY, CDR2 SVGEGT. The junction had 9 bases not matched to a gene; V was cut back by 2 bases and J by 0 bases. CDR3 sequence: CASSYSQGATYSYEQYF. CDR3 DNA: TGTGCCAGCAGTTACAGTCAGGGGGCGACCTACTCCTACGAGCAGTACTTC.

The rearrangement links TRBV15 to TRBJ2-1, with a tentative D call TRBD2 (5 bases). Trimming shortened V by 6 bases and J by 10 bases, and 10 bases separated the two germline ends. The CDR3 loop spans 11 amino acids. Germline V gene lookup returns CDR1 LNHNV and CDR2 YYDKDF (reference sequence). The DNA of the CDR3 is TGTGCCACCAGGACCGGGGTAGAGCAGTTCTTC. Translated, it gives CATRTGVEQFF. The complete variable domain, with remaining parts taken from reference TRBV15 and TRBJ2-1, reads DAMVIQNPRYQVTQFGKPVTLSCSQTLNHNVMYWYQQKSSQAPKLLFHYYDKDFNNEADTPDNFQSRRPNTSFCFLDIRSPGLGDTAMYLCATRTGVEQFFGPGTRLTVL.